The next 12 T cell receptor beta chains were all read from a single sample in a study of cytomegalovirus exposure and HLA in healthy donors. Assay used: immunoSEQ multiplex PCR; TCRdb lists only in-frame clones, some missing. The table includes 90,000 to 120,000 clones, 70% to 85% detected once. Sequencing input: PBMCs. These receptors were taken from a woman younger than 35 in good health and CMV-seronegative.

The V gene is TRBV7-9, the J gene TRBJ1-6; D gene unclear. The germline CDR1 and CDR2 sequences are SEHNR and FQNEAQ (reference sequence). V was shortened by 4 bases and J by 11 bases, with 15 bases between the two germline ends. The CDR3 loop spans 14 amino acids. The CDR3 is CASSSPQAYPPLHF. The CDR3 region has the DNA TGTGCCAGCAGCTCTCCCCAGGCGTATCCACCCCTCCACTTT.

This clone has only a few counts. The chain has TRBV4-2 and TRBJ2-7; D might be TRBD1 (5 bases). V was pared by 0 bases and J by 0 bases, with 9 bases between. This CDR3 spans 15 amino acids. CDR1 and CDR2 from the germline V gene are LGHNA and YNFKEQ. The CDR3 DNA reads TGTGCCAGCAGCCAAGATAGGGGTTCCTCCTACGAGCAGTACTTC. Amino acids: CASSQDRGSSYEQYF.

This clone was recorded once. As DNA, the CDR3 is TGTGCCAGCAGCGGGTATGGTGGCTACACCTTC. Translation: CASSGYGGYTF. The chain uses TRBV27 and TRBJ1-2, with unresolved D. Germline V CDR1 and CDR2: MNHEY, SMNVEV (reference sequence). Trimming took 6 bases from V and 7 from J, leaving 9 bases between them. The CDR3 runs 11 residues.

The chain joins TRBV19 to TRBJ1-4, with 8 positions matching TRBD1. Germline CDR1 LNHDA, CDR2 SQIVND (reference sequence). The CDR3 has 15 amino acids. With 5 bases clipped from V and 3 bases from J, the junction kept 5 bases outside the gene matches. The CDR3 region has the DNA TGTGCCAGTAGTGCGGACAGGGACGCTAATGAAAAACTGTTTTTT. It is translated as CASSADRDANEKLFF.

The chain has TRBV5-4 and TRBJ2-5, with D possibly being TRBD1 (6 bases). V lost 3 bases, J lost 3 bases, and 12 bases lay in between. The CDR3 extends over 14 amino acids. CDR1 and CDR2 from the germline V gene are SGHNT and YYREEE (reference sequence). CDR3 in DNA: TGTGCCAGCAGCTCCCCAGACAGGAAAGAGACCCAGTACTTC. It translates to CASSSPDRKETQYF.

V and J are TRBV9 and TRBJ2-5; 16 positions agree with TRBD2. The V gene end was trimmed by 0 bases and the J gene end by 7 bases; junction bases not matched to a gene: 6. The CDR3 consists of 17 residues. Germline assignment: CDR1 SGDLS and CDR2 YYNGEE. The CDR3 DNA is TGTGCCAGCAGCGTAGGGGGACTAGCGGGGGGGCCGGTGACCCAGTACTTC. The encoded protein is CASSVGGLAGGPVTQYF.

This chain uses TRBV6-1 with TRBJ2-5, with 13 bases that match TRBD2. Unmatched junction bases numbered 3, after V lost 4 bases and J lost 4 bases. This CDR3 is 15 amino acids long. CDR1 and CDR2 (germline): MNHNS, SASEGT. The CDR3 sequence: CASSVLAGGPETQYF. Written as DNA, the CDR3 is TGTGCCAGCAGTGTACTAGCGGGGGGGCCAGAGACCCAGTACTTC.

V gene TRBV6-4 combines with J gene TRBJ1-6, with D possibly TRBD1 on 5 matching bases. V lost 4 bases, J lost 11 bases, and 12 bases lay in between. Germline V gives CDR1 MRHNA, CDR2 SNTAGT. CDR3 size: 13 residues. The CDR3 DNA reads as TGTGCCAGCAGTGCGGGGGTTGGTCCACCCCTCCACTTT. Translated, it gives CASSAGVGPPLHF.

This sequence joins TRBV13 and TRBJ2-7, with 11 bases aligning to TRBD1. V gave up 4 bases and J gave up 7 bases; unmatched junction bases: 9. The CDR3 sequence is 15 residues long. CDR1 and CDR2 (germline): PRHDT, FYEKMQ (reference sequence). The CDR3 reads CASSSRGTGGQEQYF. CDR3 bases: TGTGCCAGCAGCTCGAGAGGGACAGGGGGACAAGAGCAGTACTTC.

The chain is built from TRBV27 and TRBJ2-7; no reliable D call. The germline gives CDR1 MNHEY, CDR2 SMNVEV (reference sequence). The length of the CDR3 is 12 residues. The V end lost 5 bases, the J end lost 4 bases, and 9 bases lay between the germline ends. The CDR3 coding sequence is TGTGCCAGCAGTCCCTCCCTATACGAGCAGTACTTC. Translated, it gives CASSPSLYEQYF.

The chain recombines TRBV5-6 with TRBJ1-1; D is unclear. Germline V gene lookup returns CDR1 SGHDT and CDR2 YYEEEE. This CDR3 spans 15 amino acids. With 0 bases removed from V and 6 bases from J, the gap between germline ends came to 15 bases. The CDR3 protein is CASSLAGRAFSEAFF. CDR3 DNA: TGTGCCAGCAGCTTGGCAGGCAGAGCTTTTTCTGAAGCTTTCTTT. The full variable domain, completed using reference TRBV5-6 and TRBJ1-1, is DAGVTQSPTHLIKTRGQQVTLRCSPKSGHDTVSWYQQALGQGPQFIFQYYEEEERQRGNFPDRFSGHQFPNYSSELNVNALLLGDSALYLCASSLAGRAFSEAFFGQGTRLTVV.

The rearrangement links TRBV30 to TRBJ1-5; D is uncertain. Germline CDR1 GTSNPN, CDR2 SVGIG (reference sequence). The CDR3 spans 13 residues. V was shortened by 4 bases and J by 0 bases, with 7 bases between the two germline ends. In DNA, the CDR3 is TGTGCCTGGATGGCAGATAGCAATCAGCCCCAGCATTTT. It codes for CAWMADSNQPQHF.